Included here is one T cell receptor (beta chain) sequence, with context. This clonotype was picked up many times. Its antigen remains undetermined. Per-base qualities were not stored, and no clone one base away is much larger. This sample stems from a study of human T cells and chemical hapten exposure listed by TCRdb under 2021. The study in broad terms: For sensitization, 2% DPC in acetone was applied to a 2 cm by 2 cm area of upper inner arm skin. Peripheral blood TCR repertoire changes were tracked in vivo in alopecia patients during primary and secondary sensitization to the hapten diphenylcyclopropenone (DPC). The patient cohort, mostly female, included alopecia areata with under or over 50% scalp involvement, alopecia totalis and alopecia universalis. Libraries were pooled for sequencing, and variation in per-sample TCR yields was attributed mainly to small differences in library volumes within the pool. Under 30 alopecia patients gave blood for TCR sequencing at one to four time points (pre-sensitization, 2, 6 and 24 weeks). Patch tests used Finn chambers with 0.01% DPC on the upper back, scored after 6 days by International Contact Dermatitis Research Group standards. Weekly therapeutic DPC doses were additionally applied to the scalp of patients throughout the roughly 26-week study period. Blood samples were taken from patients before sensitization (week 0) and at 2, 6 and about 24 weeks after DPC sensitization. Overall study results and their limits: Compared with pre-sensitization or healthy control sets, expanded TCRs formed significantly more large CDR3 similarity clusters, which is consistent with antigen-driven responses. DPC sensitization did not change the number of TCRs with a frequency above 1 in 1000, and there was no evidence of changes in global repertoire structure. After repeated subsampling, changes were observed in the strength of the expansion versus patch-test correlation and in the threshold at which the correlation became significant. Alopecia, a presumed autoimmune disease, was present in all patients, so the immune response of the patients might differ from that of healthy individuals. The number of PT1 expanded TCRs positively correlated with patch test score, significant at thresholds 8, 16 and 32 but not 4.

The library was made by RACE. TCRdb lists the instrument as NextSeq 500. Library preparation attached unique molecular identifiers to individual cDNA molecules for quantitative, reproducible TCR counting. From each blood RNA sample, both TCR alpha and TCR beta chains were sequenced. On the study's bioinformatics: Samples had a median of 95,638 TCRs, with a range from about 20,000 to 690,600. The Decombinator software suite was used to annotate the V, J and CDR3 of the TCR reads. For PS versus PT1 abundance plots, all samples were subsampled to the same number of TCRs (28,000). TCRs were defined as expanded if absent before sensitization and observed at least eight times at the 2-week time point. TCRdb reanalyzed the raw reads on its own, using fastp at Q25 for trimming and MiXCR for clone calling, and kept in-frame beta chains. Each entry is one CDR3 protein sequence, shown with its most common DNA and genes. The V and J calls shown here were made by TCRdb, not taken from the authors' results. Here the sample has 250,000 or so distinct CDR3 sequences; approximately 8.6% occur a single time. Approximately 2.2% of the sample is in the top ten clones.

What the time point label conveys for this sample: pre-sensitization, week 0. What this sample's treatment or condition label stands for: therapeutic diphenylcyclopropenone sensitization with weekly scalp DPC. Blood at each patch-test visit was drawn before the patch test was applied. Patients were eligible if aged 18 to 70, diagnosed with alopecia and judged suitable for DPC therapy, and pregnant patients were excluded. Total RNA was extracted from unfractionated whole blood collected in Tempus Blood RNA tubes. Inclusive of the bounding cysteine and phenylalanine, the CDR3 is 15 residues long. Only CDR3 DNA remains: 45 bases, in frame from the first base. CDR1 SGDLS and CDR2 YYNGEE are derived from the germline V gene. Clipping removes 0 bases from V and 8 bases from J, with 7 as the unmatched junction base count.

This receptor was taken from a woman between 40 and 55 years old with alopecia areata. Some clones in this sample may be carry-over from other donors' samples. The sample here was whole blood, taken in connection with sensitization to the hapten diphenylcyclopropenone (DPC). This sequence uses TRBV9 and TRBJ2-1; 8 bases in between match TRBD2. Here is the DNA: TGTGCCAGCAGCGTAGTCGGGACTAGGCAGGATGAGCAGTTCTTC. Its protein reads: CASSVVGTRQDEQFF.